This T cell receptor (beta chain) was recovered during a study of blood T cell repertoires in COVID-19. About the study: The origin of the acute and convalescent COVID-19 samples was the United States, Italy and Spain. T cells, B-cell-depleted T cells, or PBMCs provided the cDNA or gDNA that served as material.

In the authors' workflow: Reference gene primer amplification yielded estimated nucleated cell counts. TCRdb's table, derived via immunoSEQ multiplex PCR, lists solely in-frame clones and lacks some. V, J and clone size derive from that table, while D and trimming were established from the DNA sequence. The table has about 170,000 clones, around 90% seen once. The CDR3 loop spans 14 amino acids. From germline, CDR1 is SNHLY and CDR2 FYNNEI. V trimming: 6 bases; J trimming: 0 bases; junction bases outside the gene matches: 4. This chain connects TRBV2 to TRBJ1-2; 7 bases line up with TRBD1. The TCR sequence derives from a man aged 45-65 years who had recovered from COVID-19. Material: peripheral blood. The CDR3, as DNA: TGTGCCAGCAGGGGACAGTTAGCTAACTATGGCTACACCTTC. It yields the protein CASRGQLANYGYTF.